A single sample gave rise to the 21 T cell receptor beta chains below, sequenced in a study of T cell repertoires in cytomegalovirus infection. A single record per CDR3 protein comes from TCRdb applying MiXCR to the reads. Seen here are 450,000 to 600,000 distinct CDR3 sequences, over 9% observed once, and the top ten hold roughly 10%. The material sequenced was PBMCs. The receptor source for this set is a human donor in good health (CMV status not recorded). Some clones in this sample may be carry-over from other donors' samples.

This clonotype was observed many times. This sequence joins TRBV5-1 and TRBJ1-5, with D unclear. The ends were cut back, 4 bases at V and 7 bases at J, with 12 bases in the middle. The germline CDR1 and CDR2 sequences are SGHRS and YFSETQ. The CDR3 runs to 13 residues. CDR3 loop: CASSPRPGQPQHF. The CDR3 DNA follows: TGCGCCAGCAGCCCCCGACCGGGACAGCCCCAGCATTTT.

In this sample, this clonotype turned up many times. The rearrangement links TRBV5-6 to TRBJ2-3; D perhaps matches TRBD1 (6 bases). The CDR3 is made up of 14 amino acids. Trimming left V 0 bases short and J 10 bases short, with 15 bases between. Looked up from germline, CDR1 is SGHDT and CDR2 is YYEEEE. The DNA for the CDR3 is TGTGCCAGCAGCTTGGGTACAGGGTCCAGGGCGCAGTATTTT. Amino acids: CASSLGTGSRAQYF.

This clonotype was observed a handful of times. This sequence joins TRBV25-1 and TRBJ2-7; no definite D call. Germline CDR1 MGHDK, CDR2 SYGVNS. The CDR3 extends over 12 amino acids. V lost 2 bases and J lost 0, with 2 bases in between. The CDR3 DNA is TGTGCCAGCAGTGAAGGCTCCTACGAGCAGTACTTC. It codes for CASSEGSYEQYF.

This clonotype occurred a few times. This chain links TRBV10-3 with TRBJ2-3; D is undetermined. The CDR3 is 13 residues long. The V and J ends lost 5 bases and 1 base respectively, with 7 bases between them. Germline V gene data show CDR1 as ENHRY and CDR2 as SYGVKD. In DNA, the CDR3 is TGTGCCATCAGTATCCTGGGCACAGATACGCAGTATTTT. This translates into CAISILGTDTQYF.

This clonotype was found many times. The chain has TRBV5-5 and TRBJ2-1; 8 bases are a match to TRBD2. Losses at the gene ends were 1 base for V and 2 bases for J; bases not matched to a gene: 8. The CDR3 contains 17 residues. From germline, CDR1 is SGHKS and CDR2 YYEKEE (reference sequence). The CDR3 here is CASSLSVAGQPYNEQFF. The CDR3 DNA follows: TGTGCCAGCAGCTTGTCCGTAGCGGGGCAACCCTACAATGAGCAGTTCTTC.

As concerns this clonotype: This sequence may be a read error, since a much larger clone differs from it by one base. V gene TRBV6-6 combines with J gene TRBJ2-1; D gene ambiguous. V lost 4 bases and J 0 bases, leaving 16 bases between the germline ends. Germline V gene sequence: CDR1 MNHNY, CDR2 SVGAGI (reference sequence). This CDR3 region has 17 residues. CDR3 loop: CASSSLGRSNSYNEQFF. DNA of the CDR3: TGTGCCAGCAGTTCTCTCGGGCGGTCTAACTCCTACAATGAGCAGTTCTTC.

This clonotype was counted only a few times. CDR3 sequence reads: CATKEKGTDTQYF. CDR3 nucleotide sequence: TGTGCCACCAAGGAAAAGGGCACAGATACGCAGTATTTT. The rearrangement links TRBV19 to TRBJ2-3; D not resolved. V dropped 10 bases and J dropped 1 base, with 12 bases sitting between them. The germline CDR1 and CDR2 sequences are LNHDA and SQIVND (reference sequence). The CDR3 runs to 13 residues.

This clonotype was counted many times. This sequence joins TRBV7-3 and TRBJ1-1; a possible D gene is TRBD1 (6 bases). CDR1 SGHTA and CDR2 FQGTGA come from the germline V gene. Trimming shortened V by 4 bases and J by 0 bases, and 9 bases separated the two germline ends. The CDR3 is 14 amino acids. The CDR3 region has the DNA TGTGCCAGCAGCTCCGACAGGATGAACACTGAAGCTTTCTTT. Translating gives CASSSDRMNTEAFF.

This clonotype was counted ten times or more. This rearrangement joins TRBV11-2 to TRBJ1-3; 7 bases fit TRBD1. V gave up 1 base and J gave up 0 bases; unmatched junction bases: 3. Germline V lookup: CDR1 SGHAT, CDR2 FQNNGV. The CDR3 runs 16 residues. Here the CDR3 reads CASSLVAGGSGNTIYF. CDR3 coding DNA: TGTGCCAGCAGCTTAGTCGCAGGGGGCTCTGGAAACACCATATATTTT.

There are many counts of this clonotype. DNA for the CDR3: TGTGCCAGCAGTACTCGGACAGGGTGGGGCTATGGCTACACCTTC. Its protein product is CASSTRTGWGYGYTF. The gene calls are TRBV27 and TRBJ1-2, with TRBD1 matching over 8 bases. The CDR3 runs to 15 residues. Trimming removed 5 bases from V and 4 bases from J; junction bases left unmatched: 9. Germline lookup yields CDR1 MNHEY and CDR2 SMNVEV (reference sequence).

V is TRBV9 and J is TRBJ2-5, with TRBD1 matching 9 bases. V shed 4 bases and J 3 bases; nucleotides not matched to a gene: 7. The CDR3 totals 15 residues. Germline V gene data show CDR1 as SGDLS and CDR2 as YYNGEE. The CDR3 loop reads CASSTRTGAKETQYF. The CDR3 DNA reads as TGTGCCAGCAGCACCCGGACAGGGGCAAAAGAGACCCAGTACTTC.

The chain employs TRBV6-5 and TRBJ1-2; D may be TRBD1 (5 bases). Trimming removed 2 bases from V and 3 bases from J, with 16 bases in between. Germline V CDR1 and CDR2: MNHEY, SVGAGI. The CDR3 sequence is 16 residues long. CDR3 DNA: TGTGCCAGCAGTTACGATCCAGGGTATTCAGACTATGGCTACACCTTC. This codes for CASSYDPGYSDYGYTF.

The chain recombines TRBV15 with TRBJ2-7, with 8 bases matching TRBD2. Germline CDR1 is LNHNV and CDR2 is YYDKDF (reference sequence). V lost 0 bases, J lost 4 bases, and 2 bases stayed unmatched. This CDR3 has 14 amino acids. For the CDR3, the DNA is TGTGCCACCAGCAGAGACGGGGGGGCTTACGAGCAGTACTTC. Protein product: CATSRDGGAYEQYF.

CDR3 coding DNA: TGCAGTGCCCCGGCGAGCGGGGGGGAGGAGATCAATGAGCAGTTCTTC. It specifies CSAPASGGEEINEQFF. The rearrangement uses TRBV20-1 and TRBJ2-1, with 10 bases that match TRBD2. Germline CDR1 is DFQATT and CDR2 is SNEGSKA (reference sequence). CDR3 size: 16 residues. After removal of 6 bases from V and 6 bases from J, the junction contained 14 bases not matched to a gene.

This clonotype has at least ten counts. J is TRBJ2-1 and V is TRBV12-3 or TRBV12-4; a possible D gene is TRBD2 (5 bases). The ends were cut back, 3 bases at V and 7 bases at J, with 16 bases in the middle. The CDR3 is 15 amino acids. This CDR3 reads CASSFQPPGVNEQFF. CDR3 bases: TGTGCCAGCAGTTTTCAGCCTCCCGGGGTAAATGAGCAGTTCTTC.

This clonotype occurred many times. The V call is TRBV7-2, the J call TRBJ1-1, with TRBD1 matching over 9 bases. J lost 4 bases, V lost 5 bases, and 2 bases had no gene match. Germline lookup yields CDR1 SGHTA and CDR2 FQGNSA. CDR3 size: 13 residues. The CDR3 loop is CASSVTGGTEAFF. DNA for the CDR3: TGTGCCAGCAGCGTGACAGGGGGCACTGAAGCTTTCTTT. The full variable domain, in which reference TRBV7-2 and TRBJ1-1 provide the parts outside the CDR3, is GAGVSQSPSNKVTEKGKDVELRCDPISGHTALYWYRQSLGQGLEFLIYFQGNSAPDKSGLPSDRFSAERTGGSVSTLTIQRTQQEDSAVYLCASSVTGGTEAFFGQGTRLTVV.

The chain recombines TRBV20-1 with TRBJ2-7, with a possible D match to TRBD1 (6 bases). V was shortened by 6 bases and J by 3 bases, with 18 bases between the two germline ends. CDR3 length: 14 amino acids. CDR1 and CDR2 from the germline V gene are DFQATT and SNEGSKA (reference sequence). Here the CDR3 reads CSAGQTFRDYEQYF. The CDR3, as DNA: TGCAGTGCAGGACAGACGTTCCGGGACTACGAGCAGTACTTC.

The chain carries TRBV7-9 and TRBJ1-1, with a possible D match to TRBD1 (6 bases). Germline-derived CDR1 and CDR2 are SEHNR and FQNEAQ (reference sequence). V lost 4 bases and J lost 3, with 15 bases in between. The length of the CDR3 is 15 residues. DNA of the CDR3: TGTGCCAGCAGCTCACGGAACGGGGGGCACACTGAAGCTTTCTTT. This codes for CASSSRNGGHTEAFF.

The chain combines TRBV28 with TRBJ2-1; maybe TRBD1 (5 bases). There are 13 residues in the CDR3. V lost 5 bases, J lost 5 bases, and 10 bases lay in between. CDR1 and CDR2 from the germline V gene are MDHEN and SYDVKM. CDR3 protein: CASSKQEHNEQFF. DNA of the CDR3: TGTGCCAGCAGTAAACAGGAACACAATGAGCAGTTCTTC.

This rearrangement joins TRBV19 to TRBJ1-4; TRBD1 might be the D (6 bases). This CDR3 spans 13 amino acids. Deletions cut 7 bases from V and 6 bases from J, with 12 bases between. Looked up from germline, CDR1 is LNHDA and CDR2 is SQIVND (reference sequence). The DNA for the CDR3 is TGTGCCAGTAACCAGGGGCGCGATGAAAAACTGTTTTTT. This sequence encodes CASNQGRDEKLFF. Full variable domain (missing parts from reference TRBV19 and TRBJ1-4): DGGITQSPKYLFRKEGQNVTLSCEQNLNHDAMYWYRQDPGQGLRLIYYSQIVNDFQKGDIAEGYSVSREKKESFPLTVTSAQKNPTAFYLCASNQGRDEKLFFGSGTQLSVL.

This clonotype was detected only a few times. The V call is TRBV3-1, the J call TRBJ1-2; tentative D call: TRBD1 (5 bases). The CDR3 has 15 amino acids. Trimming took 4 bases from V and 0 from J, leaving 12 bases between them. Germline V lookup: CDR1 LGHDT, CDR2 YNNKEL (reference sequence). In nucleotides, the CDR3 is TGTGCCAGCAGCCCGAACAGGATAACTAACTATGGCTACACCTTC. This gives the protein CASSPNRITNYGYTF.